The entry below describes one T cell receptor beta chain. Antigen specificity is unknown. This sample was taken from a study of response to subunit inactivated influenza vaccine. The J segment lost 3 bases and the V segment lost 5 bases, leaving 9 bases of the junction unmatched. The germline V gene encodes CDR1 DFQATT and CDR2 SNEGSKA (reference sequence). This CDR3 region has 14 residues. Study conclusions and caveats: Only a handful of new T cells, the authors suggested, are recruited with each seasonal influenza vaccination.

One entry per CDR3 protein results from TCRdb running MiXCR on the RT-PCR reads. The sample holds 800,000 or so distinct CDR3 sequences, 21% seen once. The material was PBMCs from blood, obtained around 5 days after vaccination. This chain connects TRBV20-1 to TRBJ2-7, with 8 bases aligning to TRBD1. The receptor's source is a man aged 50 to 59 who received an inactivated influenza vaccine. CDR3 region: CSASEGQVRYEQYF. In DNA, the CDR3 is TGCAGTGCTTCAGAGGGACAGGTCCGCTACGAGCAGTACTTC.